Listed below are T cell receptor beta chains from one sample, sequenced in a study of blood T cell repertoires in COVID-19. Libraries were prepared by immunoSEQ multiplex PCR; TCRdb keeps only in-frame clonotypes and omits some of them. The data show 85,000 to 100,000 clones, 70% to 85% seen once. The material sequenced was peripheral blood. The receptors originated from a woman in her fifties or sixties with acute or convalescent COVID-19. CDR3s leave out the opening cysteine and the closing phenylalanine or tryptophan. The order of the fields is D gene, V gene, CDR3 protein. D genes are given only for firm matches.

- TRBV2 ASSEGGGGNQPQH
TRBD1 TRBV6-5 ASSYSIGQGYNEQF
- TRBV15 ATSRDLRGRDEKLF
- TRBV7-2 ASSLERGNQPQH
- TRBV5-1 ASSWGGGTGNYGYT
- TRBV10-3 ATTVTRGNEQF
TRBD1 TRBV9 ASSVEPGGRNEQF
- TRBV4-2 ASSQVLNEKLF
- TRBV3-1/TRBV3-2 ASSQVGGGSSGNTIY
- TRBV5-1 ASTSPTSFYSGANVLT
- TRBV5-1 ASSSQGPGELF
TRBD2 TRBV7-2 ASSKWTSGGRSVRNEQF
- TRBV18 ASSLTRYSNQPQH
- TRBV28 ASRPIPLGHYGYT
- TRBV29-1 SAKPREIQSMNTEAF
TRBD1 TRBV20-1 SASEGGAYNSPLH
- TRBV27 ASSFSRQAYSYNSPLH
- TRBV4-1 ASSLPPGTFNPYGYT
- TRBV6-5 ASSYPQGSGNTIY
- TRBV3-1/TRBV3-2 ASSQGGRVAMNTEAF
- TRBV7-3 ASSMYSNQPQH
TRBD1 TRBV28 ASRQTGTETQY
TRBD2 TRBV2 ASSLASGGAADTQY
- TRBV14 ASSPTRGNLYEQY
TRBD1 TRBV7-2 ASSRDRLSSPLH
TRBD1 TRBV6-5 ASSYRWTGGPDTQY
- TRBV30 AWTRGAGNSPLH
- TRBV27 ASSRTHRTKEAF
TRBD1 TRBV28 ASSFGTVNTEAF
- TRBV7-9 ASRTATGELF
- TRBV28 ASKNPGGGTRNLYGYT
- TRBV2 ASSEALLGGHGYT
- TRBV5-6 ASSLIARNTEAF
- TRBV18 ASSSTGWGTEAF
TRBD1 TRBV4-1 ASSQDLPRGAYGYT
- TRBV12-5 ASEPGHPIGAF
- TRBV11-3 ASSLVLEQY
- TRBV6-5 ASWGWGGSTDTQY
- TRBV5-6 ASSQRGGFGYT
- TRBV30 AWSNQGRTNEKLF
- TRBV7-9 ASSLSRGGDEQF
- TRBV7-3 ASSLNPQGRHGYT
- TRBV7-6 ASSLRQINTEAF
- TRBV28 ASSRGEPQH
- TRBV30 AWTNNAYEQY
TRBD1 TRBV27 ASSLSGTAYTEAF
- TRBV5-1 ASSSDRNTGELF
- TRBV27 ASSLSPGGANEKLF
TRBD2 TRBV7-2 ATSSGGNQETQY
- TRBV20-1 SASAGPGGGNQPQH
TRBD2 TRBV4-3 ASSQGLAGGTIQETQY
TRBD2 TRBV5-4 ASSLAPSGGTDTQY